One TCR beta chain is described in this entry. Its cognate antigen has yet to be identified. Qualities for individual bases were not recorded, and no much larger clone is one base off. One collaborating source in Seattle enrolled patients while the patients were actively infected and followed the patients over time throughout the course of disease. Each collaborating institution followed its own protocols to collect whole blood in K2EDTA tubes. For TCRbeta analysis, collaborator samples were shipped as frozen whole blood, as isolated PBMCs, or as DNA extracted from either sample type. The sample belongs to a study of blood T cell repertoires in COVID-19 (TCRdb year 2020). Regarding the study in general: Collaborator samples came from the United States, Italy and Spain and covered acute and convalescent phases of COVID-19. Where available, HLA class I and class II types were taken from metadata supplied by the sample provider and were not determined by assay-based typing. The samples were drawn from the first 160 participants of the ongoing ImmuneRACE study and from 1,254 subjects provided by 6 global collaborators. The dataset comprised deeply sampled blood TCRbeta repertoires from subjects exposed to, actively infected with, or recovered from COVID-19. The material from the prospective study consisted of cDNA or gDNA derived from T cells, B-cell-depleted T cells, or PBMCs. A de-identified subject ID, COVID-19 status, age in years and sex were almost always included in the sample metadata. The repertoires were released in a freely available public database meant as a resource for research on the immune response to SARS-CoV-2.

General conclusions and limits of the study: The amount of clinical and demographic metadata varied by source and participant and was provided uncurated.

TCRbeta CDR3 regions were amplified from genomic DNA by means of the immunoSEQ Assay, a bias-controlled multiplex PCR. As for how the authors treated the data: Nucleated cell counts per sample were estimated from amplification of reference gene primers within the assay. Sequence reads were collapsed and filtered to measure the absolute abundance of every unique TCRbeta CDR3 rearrangement. Productive Simpson clonality was computed per sample as the square root of Simpson's diversity index over productive rearrangements. TCRdb stores this immuneACCESS table with in-frame sequences only. Part of the clones is absent; in the studies checked, under half of the shortfall reflects unresolved V genes, and no reason is known for the rest. Clone size and the V and J calls come from that table; the DNA yielded D and trimming. Recorded for this sample are more than 300,000 clones; over 80% of them occurred a single time. The top ten clonotypes cover about 6% of the sample.

Material: peripheral blood. The clonotype comes from a woman aged 45-65 years with COVID-19, enrolled during active disease.

DNA sequence: TGCAGCGTTGTTAGGGCGGGAGGAATGAAAGAGACCCAGTACTTC. This translates into CSVVRAGGMKETQYF. Rearrangement joined TRBV29-1 to TRBJ2-5, and 8 junctional nucleotides match TRBD2. The germline V gene provides CDR1 SQVTM and CDR2 ANQGSEA. V and J are trimmed by 4 bases and 3 bases, and the gene matches miss 10 bases of the junction. CDR3 length: 15 amino acids, cysteine to phenylalanine. Only CDR3 DNA remains: 45 bases, in frame from the first base.